This T cell receptor (beta chain) was observed in a study of immune cell composition in non-small cell lung cancer. This table comes from immunoSEQ multiplex PCR, and its TCRdb copy is limited to in-frame clones, with some not included. The sample comprises about 15,000 clones, 55% to 75% of which are singletons, and roughly 7.5% rests with the top ten. Trimming pared 6 bases from V and 0 bases from J, leaving 11 bases between. The CDR3 has 14 residues. The germline V gene encodes CDR1 KGHSH and CDR2 LQKENI. This sequence was found in a human donor with non-small cell lung cancer. Material: lung tumor tissue. This chain links TRBV18 with TRBJ1-1; maybe TRBD1 (5 bases). DNA of the CDR3: TGTGCCAGCTCCCTACAGGCCCTGAACACTGAAGCTTTCTTT. This sequence encodes CASSLQALNTEAFF.